Many counts were recorded for the clone carrying this T cell receptor beta chain. Unsorted libraries came from 2 million PBMCs stored at -80 °C. cDNA was made by 5'RACE with 10-nucleotide random UMIs. TCRdb called the 5' RACE reads again in MiXCR, with one record for every CDR3 protein. The sample includes tens of thousands of distinct CDR3 sequences, roughly 14% of them seen just once. This record comes from a study of neurological immune-mediated disorders. The receptor's source is a woman aged 45-65 years with HTLV-1-associated myelopathy (HAM/TSP). The sample comprised PBMCs.

The CDR3 DNA follows: TGTGCCAGCAGTGAAGCGCTAATCCTAGCCGCAGAGACCCAGTACTTC. Translation: CASSEALILAAETQYF. This chain links TRBV2 with TRBJ2-5, with D possibly TRBD2 on 5 matching bases. Trimming stripped 0 bases from V and 4 bases from J, with 15 bases between. Germline CDR1 and CDR2: SNHLY and FYNNEI. The CDR3 has 16 residues.